This T cell receptor (beta chain) was sequenced for a study of graft-versus-host responses after intestinal transplantation. Study-wide background: Among the recipients, transplants were multivisceral, liver-intestinal, or isolated intestinal. Recipients uniformly received anti-thymocyte globulin induction, followed by tacrolimus and steroids for three to four years.

Profiled with immunoSEQ multiplex PCR; TCRdb holds only in-frame clones, not every one. The sample has more than 80,000 clones, about 85% seen once. With respect to this clone: Its target is unknown.

Trimming took 7 bases from V and 1 from J, leaving 7 bases between them. The CDR3 length is 12 residues. The germline V gene encodes CDR1 SNHLY and CDR2 FYNNEI. Study conclusions and caveats: Graft-versus-host to host-versus-graft clonal ratios in allografts were high in patients with graft-donor T cell macrochimerism.

The specimen was unstimulated CD4+ T cells sorted from spleen or lymph node cells, collected before transplant. This chain links TRBV2 with TRBJ1-2; D call uncertain. The TCR comes from a human donor who was the organ donor for an intestinal transplant. The DNA of the CDR3 is TGTGCCAGCATCCCCAATAACTATGGCTACACCTTC. This sequence encodes CASIPNNYGYTF.